The present T cell receptor beta chain was sequenced within a study of T cells in Graves' hyperthyroidism and ophthalmopathy. Study in general: Initial diagnosis, before any treatment, was when peripheral blood was collected. Study-wide points: Most expanded thyroid clonotypes above 0.001 recurred in blood.

Amplification targeted TCR beta CDR3 regions from RNA transcripts. HTBI primers were the set used in a first-round RT-PCR of the TCR CDR3. Using its own MiXCR run on the multiplex PCR reads, TCRdb lists one record per CDR3 protein. There are hundreds of thousands of distinct CDR3 sequences in the sample; about 38% occur only once, and about 9% lies in the top ten. With regard to this clonotype: Its matching antigen is unknown.

Reasons for excluding patients were uncontrolled infection, other autoimmune disease, pregnancy or lactation. The PBMCs were sourced from fresh peripheral blood (approximately 10 ml). The length of the CDR3 is 16 residues. The V segment lost 9 bases and the J segment 5 bases; nucleotides outside the gene matches: 16. The germline V gene has CDR1 KGHDR and CDR2 SFDVKD. This clonotype originated in a man between 18 and 35 years old with Graves' hyperthyroidism. Sequences were obtained from blood. The chain is built from TRBV24-1 and TRBJ2-5, with TRBD2 matching 8 bases. The CDR3, as DNA: TGTGCCACCGCCGGGGGGGAGTCCTATCGGAGGGAGACCCAGTACTTC. Amino acid sequence: CATAGGESYRRETQYF.